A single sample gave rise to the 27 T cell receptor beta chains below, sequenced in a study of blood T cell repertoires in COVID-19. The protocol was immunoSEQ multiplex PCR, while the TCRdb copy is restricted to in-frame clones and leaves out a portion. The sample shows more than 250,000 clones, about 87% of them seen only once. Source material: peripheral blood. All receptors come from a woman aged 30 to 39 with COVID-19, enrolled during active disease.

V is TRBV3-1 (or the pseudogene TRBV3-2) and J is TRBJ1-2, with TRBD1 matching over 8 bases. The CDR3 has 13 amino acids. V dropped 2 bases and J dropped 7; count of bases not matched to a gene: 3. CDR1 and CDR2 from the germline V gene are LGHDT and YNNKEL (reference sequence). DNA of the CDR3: TGTGCCAGCAGCCAACTAGACAGGGGTGGCTACACCTTC. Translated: CASSQLDRGGYTF.

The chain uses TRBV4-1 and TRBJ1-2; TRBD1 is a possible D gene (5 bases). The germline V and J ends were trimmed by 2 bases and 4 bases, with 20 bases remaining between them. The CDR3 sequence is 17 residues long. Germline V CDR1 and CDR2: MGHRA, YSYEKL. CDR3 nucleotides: TGCGCCAGCAGCCAACCGAAAGGAGGGGAATACGGCTATGGCTACACCTTC. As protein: CASSQPKGGEYGYGYTF.

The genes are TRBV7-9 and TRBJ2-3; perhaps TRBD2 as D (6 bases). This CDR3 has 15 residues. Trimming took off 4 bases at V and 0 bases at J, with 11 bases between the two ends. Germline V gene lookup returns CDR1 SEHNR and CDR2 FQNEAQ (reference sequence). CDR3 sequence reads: CASSYGTSSTDTQYF. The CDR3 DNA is TGTGCCAGCAGCTACGGGACTTCTAGCACAGATACGCAGTATTTT.

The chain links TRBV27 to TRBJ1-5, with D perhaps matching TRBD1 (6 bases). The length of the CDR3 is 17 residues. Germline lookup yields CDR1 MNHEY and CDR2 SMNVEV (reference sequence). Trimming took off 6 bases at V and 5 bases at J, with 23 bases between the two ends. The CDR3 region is CASRPFQGGGIDQPQHF. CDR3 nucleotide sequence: TGTGCCAGCAGACCCTTTCAAGGGGGGGGCATCGATCAGCCCCAGCATTTT.

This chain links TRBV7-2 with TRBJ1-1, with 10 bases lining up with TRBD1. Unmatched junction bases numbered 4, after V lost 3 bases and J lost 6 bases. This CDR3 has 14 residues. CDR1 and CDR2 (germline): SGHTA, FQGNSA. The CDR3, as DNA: TGTGCCAGCAGCTTGGGGACAGGGGCTTCTGAAGCTTTCTTT. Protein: CASSLGTGASEAFF.

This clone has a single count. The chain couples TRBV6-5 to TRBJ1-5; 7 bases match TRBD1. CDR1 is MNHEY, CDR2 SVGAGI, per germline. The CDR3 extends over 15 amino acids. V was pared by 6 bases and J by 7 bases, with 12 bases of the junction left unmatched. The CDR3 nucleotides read TGTGCCAGCAGCGGAAACAGGGGCAATAGACAGCCCCAGCATTTT. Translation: CASSGNRGNRQPQHF.

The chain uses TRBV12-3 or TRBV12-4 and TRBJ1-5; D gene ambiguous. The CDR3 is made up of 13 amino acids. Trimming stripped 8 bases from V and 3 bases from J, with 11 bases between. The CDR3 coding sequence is TGTGCCAGCCGTCCAGGCTCCAATCAGCCCCAGCATTTT. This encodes CASRPGSNQPQHF.

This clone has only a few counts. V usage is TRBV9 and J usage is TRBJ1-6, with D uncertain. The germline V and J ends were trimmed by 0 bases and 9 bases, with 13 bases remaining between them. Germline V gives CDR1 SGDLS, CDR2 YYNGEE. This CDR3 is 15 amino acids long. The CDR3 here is CASSVDGRDLSPLHF. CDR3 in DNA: TGTGCCAGCAGCGTAGATGGGAGGGATCTTTCACCCCTCCACTTT.

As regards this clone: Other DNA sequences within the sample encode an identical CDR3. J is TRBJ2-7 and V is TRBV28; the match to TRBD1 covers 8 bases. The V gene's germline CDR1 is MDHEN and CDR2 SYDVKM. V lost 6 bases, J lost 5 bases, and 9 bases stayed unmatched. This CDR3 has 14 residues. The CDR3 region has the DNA TGTGCCAGCAGCCCCGGGACAGGACGACACGAGCAGTACGTC. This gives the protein CASSPGTGRHEQYV.

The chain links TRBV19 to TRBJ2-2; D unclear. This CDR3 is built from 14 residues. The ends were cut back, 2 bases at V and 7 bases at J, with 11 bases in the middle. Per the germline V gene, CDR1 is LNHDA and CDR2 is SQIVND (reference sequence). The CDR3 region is CASSILGSGGELFF. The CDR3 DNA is TGTGCCAGTAGTATACTCGGGTCGGGCGGGGAGCTGTTTTTT.

The CDR3 spells CASSLTSGGRGEQYF. The CDR3 DNA is TGTGCCAGCTCATTGACTAGCGGGGGCCGGGGAGAGCAGTACTTC. The rearrangement links TRBV18 to TRBJ2-7, with 12 bases that match TRBD2. The germline V gene encodes CDR1 KGHSH and CDR2 LQKENI. The CDR3 is made up of 15 amino acids. The V gene end was trimmed by 5 bases and the J gene end by 7 bases; junction bases not matched to a gene: 9.

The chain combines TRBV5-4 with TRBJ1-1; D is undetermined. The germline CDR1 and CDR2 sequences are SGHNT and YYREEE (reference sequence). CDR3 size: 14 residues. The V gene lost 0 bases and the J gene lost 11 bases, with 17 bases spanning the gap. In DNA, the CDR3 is TGTGCCAGCAGCTTGGAAAAACTTCCCTCGAGTGCTTTCTTT. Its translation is CASSLEKLPSSAFF.

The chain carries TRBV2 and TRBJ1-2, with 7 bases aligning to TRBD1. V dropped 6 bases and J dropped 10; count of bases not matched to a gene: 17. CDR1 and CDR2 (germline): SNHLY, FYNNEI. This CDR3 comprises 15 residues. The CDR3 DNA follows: TGTGCCAGCAGGGTAGGACAGGATCTGCCGGTTAACTACACCTTC. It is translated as CASRVGQDLPVNYTF.

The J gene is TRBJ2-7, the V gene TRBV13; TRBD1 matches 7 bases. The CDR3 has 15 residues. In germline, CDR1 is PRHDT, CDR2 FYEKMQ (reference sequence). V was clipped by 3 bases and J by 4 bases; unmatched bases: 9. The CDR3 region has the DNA TGTGCCAGCAGCTTGGGACAGAAAGCTTCGTACGAGCAGTACTTC. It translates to CASSLGQKASYEQYF. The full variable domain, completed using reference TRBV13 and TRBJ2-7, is AAGVIQSPRHLIKEKRETATLKCYPIPRHDTVYWYQQGPGQDPQFLISFYEKMQSDKGSIPDRFSAQQFSDYHSELNMSSLELGDSALYFCASSLGQKASYEQYFGPGTRLTVT.

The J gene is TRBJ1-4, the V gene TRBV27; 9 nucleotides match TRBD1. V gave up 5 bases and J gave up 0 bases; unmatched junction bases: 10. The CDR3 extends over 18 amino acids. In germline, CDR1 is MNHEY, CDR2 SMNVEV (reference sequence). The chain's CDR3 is CASSIPRDRVSTNEKLFF. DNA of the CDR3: TGTGCCAGCAGTATCCCTCGGGACAGGGTTTCAACTAATGAAAAACTGTTTTTT.

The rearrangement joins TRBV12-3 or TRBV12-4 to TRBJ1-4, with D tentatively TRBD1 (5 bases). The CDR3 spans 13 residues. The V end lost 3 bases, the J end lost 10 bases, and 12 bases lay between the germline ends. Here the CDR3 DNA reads TGTGCCAGCAGTTTCTCCGACAGCCTAAAACTGTTTTTT. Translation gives CASSFSDSLKLFF.

The CDR3 is CASSPYRGGTEAFF. CDR3 bases: TGTGCCAGCAGCCCGTATCGGGGAGGCACTGAAGCTTTCTTT. This sequence joins TRBV27 and TRBJ1-1; D ambiguous. Per germline, CDR1 MNHEY and CDR2 SMNVEV (reference sequence). There are 14 residues in the CDR3. V was trimmed by 6 bases and J by 4 bases, leaving 15 bases between them.

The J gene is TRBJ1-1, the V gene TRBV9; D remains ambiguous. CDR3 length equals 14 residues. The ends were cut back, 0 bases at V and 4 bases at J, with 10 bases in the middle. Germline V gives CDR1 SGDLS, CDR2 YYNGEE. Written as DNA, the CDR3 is TGTGCCAGCAGCGTAGGAGGAGGGCCCACTGAAGCTTTCTTT. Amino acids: CASSVGGGPTEAFF.

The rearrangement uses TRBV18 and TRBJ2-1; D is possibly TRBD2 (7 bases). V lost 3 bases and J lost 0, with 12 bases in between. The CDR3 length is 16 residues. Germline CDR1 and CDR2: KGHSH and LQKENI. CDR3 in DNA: TGTGCCAGCTCACCCGCGGGGGCCCCCTCCTACAATGAGCAGTTCTTC. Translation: CASSPAGAPSYNEQFF.

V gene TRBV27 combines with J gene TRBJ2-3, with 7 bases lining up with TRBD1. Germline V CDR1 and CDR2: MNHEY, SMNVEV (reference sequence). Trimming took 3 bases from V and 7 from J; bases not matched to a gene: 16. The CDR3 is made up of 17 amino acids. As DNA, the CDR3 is TGTGCCAGCAGTTTGGGTCTGGGGACAGCCGGACGAAATACGCAGTATTTT. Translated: CASSLGLGTAGRNTQYF.

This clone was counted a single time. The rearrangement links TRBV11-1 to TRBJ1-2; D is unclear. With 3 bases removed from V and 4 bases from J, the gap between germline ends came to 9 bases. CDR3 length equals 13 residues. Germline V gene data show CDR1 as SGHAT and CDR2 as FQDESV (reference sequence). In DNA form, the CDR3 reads TGTGCCAGCAGCTTCGGTGGTGTCTATGGCTACACCTTC. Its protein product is CASSFGGVYGYTF. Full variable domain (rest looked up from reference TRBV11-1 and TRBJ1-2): EAEVAQSPRYKITEKSQAVAFWCDPISGHATLYWYRQILGQGPELLVQFQDESVVDDSQLPKDRFSAERLKGVDSTLKIQPAELGDSAMYLCASSFGGVYGYTFGSGTRLTVV.

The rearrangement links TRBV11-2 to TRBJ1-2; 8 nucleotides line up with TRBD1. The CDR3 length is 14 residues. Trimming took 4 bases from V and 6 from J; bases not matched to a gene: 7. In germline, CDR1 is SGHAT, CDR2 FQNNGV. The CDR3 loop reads CASSSGQGGDGYTF. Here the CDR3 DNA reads TGTGCCAGCAGCTCCGGACAGGGCGGAGATGGCTACACCTTC.

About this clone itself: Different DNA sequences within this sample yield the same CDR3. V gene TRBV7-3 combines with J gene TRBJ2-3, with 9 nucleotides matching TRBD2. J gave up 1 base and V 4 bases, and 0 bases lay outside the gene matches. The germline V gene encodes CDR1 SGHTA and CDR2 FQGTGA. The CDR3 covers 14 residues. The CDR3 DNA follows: TGTGCCAGCAGCTCTAGCGGGGGCACAGATACGCAGTATTTT. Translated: CASSSSGGTDTQYF.

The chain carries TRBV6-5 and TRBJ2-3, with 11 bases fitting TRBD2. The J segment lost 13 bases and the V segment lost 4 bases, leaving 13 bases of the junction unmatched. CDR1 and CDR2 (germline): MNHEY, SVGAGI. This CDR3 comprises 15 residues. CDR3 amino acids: CASSSLTSGTSDEYF. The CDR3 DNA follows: TGTGCCAGCAGTTCCTTGACTAGCGGGACCTCTGACGAGTATTTT.

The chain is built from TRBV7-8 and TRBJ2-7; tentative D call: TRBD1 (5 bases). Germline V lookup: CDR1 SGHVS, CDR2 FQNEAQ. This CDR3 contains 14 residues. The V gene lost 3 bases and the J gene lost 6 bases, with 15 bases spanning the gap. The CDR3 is CASSLFQGIGEQYF. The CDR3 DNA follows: TGTGCCAGCAGCTTGTTCCAGGGCATCGGCGAGCAGTACTTC. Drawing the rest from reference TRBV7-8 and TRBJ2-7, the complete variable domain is GAGVSQSPRYKVAKRGQDVALRCDPISGHVSLFWYQQALGQGPEFLTYFQNEAQLDKSGLPSDRFFAERPEGSVSTLKIQRTQQEDSAVYLCASSLFQGIGEQYFGPGTRLTVT.

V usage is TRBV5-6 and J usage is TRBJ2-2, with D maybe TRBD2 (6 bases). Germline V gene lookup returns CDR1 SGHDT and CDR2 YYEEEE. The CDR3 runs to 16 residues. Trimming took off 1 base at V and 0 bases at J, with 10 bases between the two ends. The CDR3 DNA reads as TGTGCCAGCAGCTTGTTGGGACTTCCGAACACCGGGGAGCTGTTTTTT. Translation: CASSLLGLPNTGELFF. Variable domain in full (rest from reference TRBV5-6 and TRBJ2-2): DAGVTQSPTHLIKTRGQQVTLRCSPKSGHDTVSWYQQALGQGPQFIFQYYEEEERQRGNFPDRFSGHQFPNYSSELNVNALLLGDSALYLCASSLLGLPNTGELFFGEGSRLTVL.

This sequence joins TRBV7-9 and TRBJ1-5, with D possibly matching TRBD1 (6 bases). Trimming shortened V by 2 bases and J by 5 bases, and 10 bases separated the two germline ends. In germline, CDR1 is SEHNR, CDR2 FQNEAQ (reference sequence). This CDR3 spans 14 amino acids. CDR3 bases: TGTGCCAGCAGCTTAATCAGGGGCCATCAGCCCCAGCATTTT. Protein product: CASSLIRGHQPQHF.